This T cell receptor beta chain was identified during a study of T-cell memory formation after mild COVID-19. TCRdb processed the 5' RACE reads anew with MiXCR; each CDR3 protein has one entry. The sample records about 340,000 distinct CDR3 sequences, over 10% being singletons. The germline V gene has CDR1 DFQATT and CDR2 SNEGSKA (reference sequence). Trimming removed 1 base from V and 5 bases from J, with 15 bases in between. The CDR3 runs 14 residues. As regards this clonotype: Its target is unknown.

Study-wide results and limits: Clones shrinking from day 15 to 85 showed even CD4/CD8 mixes; later expanders tilted CD4+.

The receptor's source is a man aged 18 to 30 who had mild COVID-19 (a few samples of this study predate the infection). Cell type and time point are not known. The sequencing input was PBMCs or a T cell subset sorted from them (not recorded which). This chain connects TRBV20-1 to TRBJ2-7; a weak D match, TRBD1 (6 bases). CDR3 DNA: TGCAGTGCTAGAGGCCTGGGGGCGGGTGACGAGCAGTACTTC. Encoded protein: CSARGLGAGDEQYF.